The entry below describes one T cell receptor beta chain. The sample is drawn from a study of CXCR3-negative and CXCR3-positive naive CD8 T cells. The TRB libraries of cDNA were built by UMI-labeled 5' RACE. TCRdb re-called the 5' RACE reads and shows each CDR3 protein once, DNA omitted. This listing includes 80,000 to 95,000 distinct CDR3 sequences. Germline CDR1 and CDR2: SGHVS and FQNEAQ. The CDR3 has 15 amino acids. The origin of this receptor is a human donor in good health. Some clones in this sample may be carry-over from other donors' samples. The sequenced material came from naive CXCR3- CD8+ T cells from blood. Subset in this sample: CD45RO-CCR7+CD27+CD95- naive CD8+ T cells lacking CXCR3 (TNR3-). The rearrangement uses TRBV7-8 and TRBJ2-2; TCRdb designates TRBD1, a call that cannot be tested without DNA. The CDR3 sequence is CASALRDGPTGELFF.